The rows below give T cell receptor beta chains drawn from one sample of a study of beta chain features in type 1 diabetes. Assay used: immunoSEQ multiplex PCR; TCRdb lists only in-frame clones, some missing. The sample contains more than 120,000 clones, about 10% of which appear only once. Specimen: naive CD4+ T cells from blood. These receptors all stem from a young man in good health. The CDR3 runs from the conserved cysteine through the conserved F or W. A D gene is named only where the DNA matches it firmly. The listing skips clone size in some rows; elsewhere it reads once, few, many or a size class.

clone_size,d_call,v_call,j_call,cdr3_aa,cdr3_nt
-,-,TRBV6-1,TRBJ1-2,CASRSNPIEGYTF,TGTGCCAGCCGTTCCAACCCCATCGAGGGCTACACCTTC
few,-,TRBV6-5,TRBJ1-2,CASSKKIGGYGYTF,TGTGCCAGCAGTAAGAAAATAGGGGGCTATGGCTACACCTTC
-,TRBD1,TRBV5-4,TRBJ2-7,CASTLLGTGRNEQYF,TGTGCCAGCACCTTACTCGGGACAGGGCGAAACGAGCAGTACTTC
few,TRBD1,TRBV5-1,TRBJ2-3,CASSSGQGATDTQYF,TGCGCCAGCAGCAGCGGACAGGGGGCTACAGATACGCAGTATTTT
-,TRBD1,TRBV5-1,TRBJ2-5,CASSLADRAQETQYF,TGCGCCAGCAGCTTGGCTGACAGGGCCCAAGAGACCCAGTACTTC
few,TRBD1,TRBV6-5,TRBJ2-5,CASRMGQNWAQYF,TGTGCCAGCAGGATGGGACAGAATTGGGCCCAGTACTTC
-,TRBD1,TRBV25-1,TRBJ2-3,CASSESDREADTQYF,TGTGCCAGCAGTGAATCGGACAGGGAAGCAGATACGCAGTATTTT
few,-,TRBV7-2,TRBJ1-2,CASGTDSLSYYGYTF,TGTGCCAGCGGCACGGACAGCCTCTCTTACTATGGCTACACCTTC
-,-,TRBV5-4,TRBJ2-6,CASSRGASGANVLTF,TGTGCCAGCAGCAGGGGCGCCTCTGGGGCCAACGTCCTGACTTTC
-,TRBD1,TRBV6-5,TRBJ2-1,CASSTGTGNEQFF,TGTGCCAGCAGTACCGGGACAGGGAATGAGCAGTTCTTC
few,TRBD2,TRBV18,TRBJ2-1,CASSSGLAGAGEQFF,TGTGCCAGCTCATCTGGACTAGCGGGGGCAGGGGAGCAGTTCTTC
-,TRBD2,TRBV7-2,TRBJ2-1,CASSWTSGGYNEQFF,TGTGCCAGCAGCTGGACTAGCGGGGGATACAATGAGCAGTTCTTC
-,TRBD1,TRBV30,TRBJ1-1,CAWSASGGPGEAFF,TGTGCCTGGAGTGCCTCAGGGGGACCGGGAGAAGCTTTCTTT
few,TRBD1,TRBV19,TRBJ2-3,CASSIPGTGSDTQYF,TGTGCCAGTAGTATCCCCGGGACAGGGTCAGATACGCAGTATTTT
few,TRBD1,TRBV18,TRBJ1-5,CASSPPRTGENQPQHF,TGTGCCAGCTCACCACCCCGGACAGGGGAAAATCAGCCCCAGCATTTT
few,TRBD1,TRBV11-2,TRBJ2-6,CASSSRQGRGANVLTF,TGTGCCAGCAGCTCCAGACAGGGGCGGGGGGCCAACGTCCTGACTTTC
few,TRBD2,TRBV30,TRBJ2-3,CAWSRGLAGEVADTQYF,TGTGCCTGGAGCAGGGGACTAGCGGGGGAGGTCGCAGATACGCAGTATTTT
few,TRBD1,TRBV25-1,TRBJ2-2,CATKSPGQLNTGELFF,TGTGCCACCAAATCGCCGGGACAGCTTAACACCGGGGAGCTGTTTTTT
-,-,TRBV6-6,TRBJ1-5,CASRIFGNQPQHF,TGTGCCAGCAGAATATTCGGCAATCAGCCCCAGCATTTT
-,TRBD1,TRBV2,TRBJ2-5,CAARDRVQETQYF,TGTGCCGCCCGGGACAGGGTTCAAGAGACCCAGTACTTC
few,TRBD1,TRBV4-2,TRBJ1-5,CASSVAGTGNQPQHF,TGTGCCAGCAGCGTCGCCGGGACAGGTAATCAGCCCCAGCATTTT
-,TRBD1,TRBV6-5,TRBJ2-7,CASSRTGGQPYEQYF,TGTGCCAGCAGTCGTACAGGGGGCCAACCCTACGAGCAGTACTTC
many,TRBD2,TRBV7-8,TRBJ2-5,CASSPGGGQETQYF,TGTGCCAGCAGCCCGGGAGGGGGTCAAGAGACCCAGTACTTC
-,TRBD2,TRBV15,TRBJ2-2,CATSPRLAVNTGELFF,TGTGCCACAAGTCCCAGACTAGCGGTGAACACCGGGGAGCTGTTTTTT
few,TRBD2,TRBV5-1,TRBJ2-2,CASSLAGGTGELFF,TGCGCCAGCAGCTTGGCGGGAGGCACCGGGGAGCTGTTTTTT
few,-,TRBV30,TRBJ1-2,CAWTGGYGYTF,TGTGCCTGGACAGGAGGCTATGGCTACACCTTC
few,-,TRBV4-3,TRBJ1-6,CASSQESPGFYNSPLHF,TGCGCCAGCAGCCAAGAAAGCCCGGGTTTCTATAATTCACCCCTCCACTTT
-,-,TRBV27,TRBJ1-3,CASSSTLTGNTIYF,TGTGCCAGCAGTTCTACCTTAACTGGAAACACCATATATTTT
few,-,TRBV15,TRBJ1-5,CATSRDPGGAGNQPQHF,TGTGCCACCAGCAGAGATCCGGGGGGGGCTGGCAATCAGCCCCAGCATTTT